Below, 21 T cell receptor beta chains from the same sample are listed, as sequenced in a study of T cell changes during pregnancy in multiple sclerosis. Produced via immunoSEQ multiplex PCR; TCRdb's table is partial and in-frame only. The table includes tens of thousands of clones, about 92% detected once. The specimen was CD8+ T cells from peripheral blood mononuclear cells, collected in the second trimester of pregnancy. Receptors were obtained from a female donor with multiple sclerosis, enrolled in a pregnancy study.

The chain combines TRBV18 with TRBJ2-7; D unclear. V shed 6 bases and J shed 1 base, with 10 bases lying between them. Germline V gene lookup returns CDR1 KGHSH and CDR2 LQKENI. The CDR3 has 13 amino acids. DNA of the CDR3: TGTGCCAGCTCTCAAGGAGATTCCTACGAGCAGTACTTC. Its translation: CASSQGDSYEQYF.

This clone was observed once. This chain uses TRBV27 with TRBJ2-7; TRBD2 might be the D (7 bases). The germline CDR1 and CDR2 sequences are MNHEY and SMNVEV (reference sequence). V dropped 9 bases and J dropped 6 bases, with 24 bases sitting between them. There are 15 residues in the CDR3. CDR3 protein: CASLPLRGARSEQYF. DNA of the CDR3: TGTGCCAGTCTTCCCCTTCGGGGGGCGCGGTCCGAGCAGTACTTC.

The CDR3 loop is CASSLGLVDGYTF. CDR3 coding DNA: TGCGCCAGCAGCCTGGGCCTGGTGGATGGCTACACCTTC. J is TRBJ1-2 and V is TRBV4-1; D is unresolved. CDR3 length: 13 residues. Per germline, CDR1 MGHRA and CDR2 YSYEKL. V shed 4 bases and J shed 6 bases, with 12 bases lying between them.

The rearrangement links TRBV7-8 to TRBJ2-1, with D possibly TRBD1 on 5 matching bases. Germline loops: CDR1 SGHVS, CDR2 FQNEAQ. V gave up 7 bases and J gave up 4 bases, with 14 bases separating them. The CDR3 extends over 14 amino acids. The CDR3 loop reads CASKQSREYNEQFF. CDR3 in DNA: TGTGCCAGCAAGCAGTCCAGGGAATACAATGAGCAGTTCTTC. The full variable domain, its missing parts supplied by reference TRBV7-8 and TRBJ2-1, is GAGVSQSPRYKVAKRGQDVALRCDPISGHVSLFWYQQALGQGPEFLTYFQNEAQLDKSGLPSDRFFAERPEGSVSTLKIQRTQQEDSAVYLCASKQSREYNEQFFGPGTRLTVL.

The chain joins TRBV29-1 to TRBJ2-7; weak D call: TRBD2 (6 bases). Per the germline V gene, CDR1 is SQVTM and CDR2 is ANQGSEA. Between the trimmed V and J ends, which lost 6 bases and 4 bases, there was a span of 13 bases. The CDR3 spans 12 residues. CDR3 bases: TGCAGCGTGAAGGGACTTACGTACGAGCAGTACTTC. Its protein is CSVKGLTYEQYF.

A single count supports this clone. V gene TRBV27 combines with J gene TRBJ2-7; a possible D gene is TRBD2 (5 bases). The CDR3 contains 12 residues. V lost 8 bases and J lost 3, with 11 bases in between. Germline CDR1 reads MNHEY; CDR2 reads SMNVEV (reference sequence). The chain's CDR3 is CASGPSGYEQYF. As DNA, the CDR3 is TGTGCCAGCGGGCCAAGCGGCTACGAGCAGTACTTC.

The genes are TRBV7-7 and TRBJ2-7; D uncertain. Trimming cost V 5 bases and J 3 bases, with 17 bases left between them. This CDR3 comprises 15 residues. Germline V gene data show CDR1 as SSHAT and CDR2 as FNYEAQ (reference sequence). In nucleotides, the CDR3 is TGTGCCAGCAGCCCTGGTAGAGTTGGTTACTACGAGCAGTACTTC. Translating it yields CASSPGRVGYYEQYF.

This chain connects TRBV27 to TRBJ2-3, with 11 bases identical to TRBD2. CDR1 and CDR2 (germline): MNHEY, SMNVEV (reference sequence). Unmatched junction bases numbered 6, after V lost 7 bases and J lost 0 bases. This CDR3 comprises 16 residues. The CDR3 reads CASNPPSGGSTDTQYF. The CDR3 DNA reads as TGTGCCAGCAACCCCCCTAGCGGGGGGAGCACAGATACGCAGTATTTT.

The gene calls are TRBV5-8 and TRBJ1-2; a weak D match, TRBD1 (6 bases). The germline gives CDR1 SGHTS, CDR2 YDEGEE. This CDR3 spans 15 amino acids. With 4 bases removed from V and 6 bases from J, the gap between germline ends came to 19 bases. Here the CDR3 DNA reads TGTGCCAGCAGCCAAAGCTACAGGGCGCCGGATGGCTACACCTTC. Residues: CASSQSYRAPDGYTF.

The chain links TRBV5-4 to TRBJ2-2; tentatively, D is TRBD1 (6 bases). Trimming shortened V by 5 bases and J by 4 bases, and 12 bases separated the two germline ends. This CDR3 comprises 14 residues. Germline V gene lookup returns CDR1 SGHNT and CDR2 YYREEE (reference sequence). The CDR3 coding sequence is TGTGCCAGCAGTCCAGGGGCCGGCACCGGGGAGCTGTTTTTT. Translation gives CASSPGAGTGELFF.

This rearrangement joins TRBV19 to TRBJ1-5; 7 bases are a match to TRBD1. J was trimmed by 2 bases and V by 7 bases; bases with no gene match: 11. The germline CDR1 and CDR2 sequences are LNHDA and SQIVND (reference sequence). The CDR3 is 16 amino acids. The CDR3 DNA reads TGTGCCAGTACTGATCCCTCCCAGGGGGGCAATCAGCCCCAGCATTTT. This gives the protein CASTDPSQGGNQPQHF. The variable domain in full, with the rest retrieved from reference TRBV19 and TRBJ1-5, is DGGITQSPKYLFRKEGQNVTLSCEQNLNHDAMYWYRQDPGQGLRLIYYSQIVNDFQKGDIAEGYSVSREKKESFPLTVTSAQKNPTAFYLCASTDPSQGGNQPQHFGDGTRLSIL.

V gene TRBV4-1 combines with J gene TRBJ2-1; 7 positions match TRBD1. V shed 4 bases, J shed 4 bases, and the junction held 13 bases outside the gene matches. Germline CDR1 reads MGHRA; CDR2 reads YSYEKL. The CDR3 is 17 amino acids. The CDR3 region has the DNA TGCGCCAGCAGCCCTTCCCCGGCGACAGGGATATACAATGAGCAGTTCTTC. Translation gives CASSPSPATGIYNEQFF.

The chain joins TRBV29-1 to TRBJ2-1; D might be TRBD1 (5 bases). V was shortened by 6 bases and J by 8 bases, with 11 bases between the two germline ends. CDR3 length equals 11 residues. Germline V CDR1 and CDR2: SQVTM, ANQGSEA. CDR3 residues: CSVARGDEQFF. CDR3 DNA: TGCAGCGTCGCTAGGGGCGATGAGCAGTTCTTC.

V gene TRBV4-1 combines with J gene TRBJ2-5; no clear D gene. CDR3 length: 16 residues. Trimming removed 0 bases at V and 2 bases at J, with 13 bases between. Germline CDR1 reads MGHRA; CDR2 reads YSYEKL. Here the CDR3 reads CASSQDGHVAQETQYF. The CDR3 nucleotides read TGCGCCAGCAGCCAAGATGGGCACGTTGCTCAAGAGACCCAGTACTTC.

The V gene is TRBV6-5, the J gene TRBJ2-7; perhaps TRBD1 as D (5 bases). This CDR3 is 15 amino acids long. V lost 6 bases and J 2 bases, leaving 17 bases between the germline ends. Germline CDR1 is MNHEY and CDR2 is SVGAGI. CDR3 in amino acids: CASSFTGTETYEQYF. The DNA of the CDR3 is TGTGCCAGCAGCTTCACAGGTACTGAGACCTACGAGCAGTACTTC.

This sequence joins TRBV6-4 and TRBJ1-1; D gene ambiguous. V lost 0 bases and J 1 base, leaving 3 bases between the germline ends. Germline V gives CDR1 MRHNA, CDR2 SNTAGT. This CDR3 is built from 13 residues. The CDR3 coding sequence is TGTGCCAGCAGTGACTCACAGAACACTGAAGCTTTCTTT. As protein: CASSDSQNTEAFF.

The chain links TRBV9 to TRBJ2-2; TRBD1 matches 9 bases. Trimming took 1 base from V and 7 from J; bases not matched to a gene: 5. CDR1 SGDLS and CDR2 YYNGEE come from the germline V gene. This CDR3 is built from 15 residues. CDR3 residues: CASSVPGQGIGELFF. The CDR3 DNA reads TGTGCCAGCAGCGTACCGGGACAGGGAATCGGGGAGCTGTTTTTT.

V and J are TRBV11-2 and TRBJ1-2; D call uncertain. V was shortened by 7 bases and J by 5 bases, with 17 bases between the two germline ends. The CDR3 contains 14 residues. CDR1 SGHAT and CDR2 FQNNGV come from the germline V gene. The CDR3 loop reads CASTQDGQTYGYTF. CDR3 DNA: TGTGCCAGCACCCAAGATGGGCAGACATATGGCTACACCTTC.

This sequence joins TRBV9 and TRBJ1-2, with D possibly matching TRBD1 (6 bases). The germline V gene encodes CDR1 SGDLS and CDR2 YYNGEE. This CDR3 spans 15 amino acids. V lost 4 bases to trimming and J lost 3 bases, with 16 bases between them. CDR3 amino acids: CASSTQDSLYYGYTF. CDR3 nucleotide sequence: TGTGCCAGCAGCACCCAGGACAGTCTATACTATGGCTACACCTTC.

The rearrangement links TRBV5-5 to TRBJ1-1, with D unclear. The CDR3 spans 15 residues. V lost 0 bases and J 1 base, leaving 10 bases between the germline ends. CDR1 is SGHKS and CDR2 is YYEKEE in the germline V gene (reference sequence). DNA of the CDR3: TGTGCCAGCAGCTTGGACGAGGGTAAGAACACTGAAGCTTTCTTT. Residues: CASSLDEGKNTEAFF.

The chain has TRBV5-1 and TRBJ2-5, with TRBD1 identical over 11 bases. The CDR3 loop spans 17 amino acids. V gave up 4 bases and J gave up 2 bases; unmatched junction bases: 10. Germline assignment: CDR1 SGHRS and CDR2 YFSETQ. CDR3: CASSPAGTGGYQETQYF. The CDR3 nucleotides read TGCGCCAGCAGCCCGGCCGGGACAGGGGGGTATCAAGAGACCCAGTACTTC.